This note documents a single T cell receptor beta chain sequence. Its antigen is unidentified. The entry originates in a study of cytomegalovirus exposure and HLA in healthy donors. General observations from the study: Highly shared variants forming one cluster were likely a sequencing artifact. Confirmation in vitro established that three CMV-associated chains were specific for CMV antigens. No immune exposure information besides CMV serostatus was available. Follow-up analysis later connected one missense variant in DCLRE1C with trimming of TCR beta V- and J-genes.

Amplification used 60 Vbeta primers and 13 Jbeta primers. Libraries were prepared by immunoSEQ multiplex PCR; TCRdb keeps only in-frame clonotypes and omits some of them. The sample carries more than 80,000 clones, more than 70% recorded once. The CDR3 runs to 15 residues. V was trimmed by 2 bases and J by 4 bases, leaving 12 bases between them. Germline V gene data show CDR1 as SGHTA and CDR2 as FQGNSA. Sequencing was performed on PBMCs. This chain connects TRBV7-2 to TRBJ1-3; D ambiguous. The sequence was collected from a man aged 35 to 55 in good health and CMV-seronegative. As DNA, the CDR3 is TGTGCCAGCAGCTTATTGTCTACGTCAGGAAACACCATATATTTT. Protein: CASSLLSTSGNTIYF.